These 24 T cell receptor beta chains came from one sample sequenced in a study of blood T cells in healthy people across ages. It was with a sample-barcoded 5' primer and a J-beta primer mix that a second PCR of roughly 6 to 12 cycles was run. TCRdb re-called the 5' RACE reads through MiXCR, storing one row per CDR3 protein. In the table there are over a million distinct CDR3 sequences, approximately 43% of which are singletons. The sequenced material came from blood. The receptors derive from a woman under 30 in good health.

The V and J genes are TRBV5-1 and TRBJ2-7; 8 positions match TRBD2. The CDR3 extends over 17 amino acids. The V segment lost 2 bases and the J segment 3 bases; nucleotides outside the gene matches: 13. Germline CDR1 SGHRS, CDR2 YFSETQ. CDR3 bases: TGCGCCAGCAGCTTAAGCTATGCGGCCGGGACTAGCTACGAGCAGTACTTC. Encoded protein: CASSLSYAAGTSYEQYF.

This clonotype was recorded a few times. The CDR3 DNA reads as TGTGCCAGCAGCCCCGGTGCCTTCACAGATACGCAGTATTTT. Its translation is CASSPGAFTDTQYF. The chain couples TRBV6-2 or TRBV6-3 to TRBJ2-3, with D unresolved. This CDR3 has 14 residues. Deletions cut 6 bases from V and 2 bases from J, with 12 bases between. CDR1 MNHEY and CDR2 SVGEGT come from the germline V gene.

The gene calls are TRBV12-3 or TRBV12-4 and TRBJ1-1, with D tentatively TRBD1 (5 bases). V gave up 3 bases and J gave up 8 bases, with 13 bases separating them. The CDR3 consists of 13 residues. In nucleotides, the CDR3 is TGTGCCAGCAGTTTCGTTCCAGGGAGCGAAGCTTTCTTT. It codes for CASSFVPGSEAFF.

Concerning this clonotype itself: This may come from a read error, since a much larger clone is one base off. J is TRBJ2-4 and V is TRBV28, with D unclear. CDR3 length: 13 amino acids. CDR1 and CDR2 from the germline V gene are MDHEN and SYDVKM. Trimming removed 8 bases at V and 2 bases at J, with 10 bases between. Here the CDR3 reads CASGDSSKNIQYF. The CDR3 nucleotides are TGTGCCAGCGGAGATTCGTCCAAAAACATTCAGTACTTC. Full variable domain (missing parts from reference TRBV28 and TRBJ2-4): DVKVTQSSRYLVKRTGEKVFLECVQDMDHENMFWYRQDPGLGLRLIYFSYDVKMKEKGDIPEGYSVSREKKERFSLILESASTNQTSMYLCASGDSSKNIQYFGAGTRLSVL.

This clonotype was picked up one time. The chain uses TRBV28 and TRBJ1-5, with D tentatively TRBD1 (6 bases). This CDR3 region has 14 residues. Trimming left V 3 bases short and J 8 bases short, with 14 bases between. CDR1 is MDHEN, CDR2 SYDVKM, per germline. The CDR3 DNA reads as TGTGCCAGCAGTTTGGAACAGGGTGGAAAGCCCCAGCATTTT. It specifies CASSLEQGGKPQHF.

The rearrangement uses TRBV6-5 and TRBJ1-1, with 11 bases aligning to TRBD1. Germline values: CDR1 MNHEY, CDR2 SVGAGI. V was pared by 10 bases and J by 4 bases, with 11 bases of the junction left unmatched. The CDR3 is 15 residues long. The CDR3 nucleotides are TGTGCCAACAGCACGGACAGGGGGCTGAGCACTGAAGCTTTCTTT. Its protein product is CANSTDRGLSTEAFF.

V gene TRBV4-1 combines with J gene TRBJ2-4, with D perhaps TRBD1 (5 bases). The germline V gene has CDR1 MGHRA and CDR2 YSYEKL. V dropped 1 base and J dropped 0 bases, with 22 bases sitting between them. The CDR3 has 20 residues. The CDR3 DNA sequence: TGCGCCAGCAGCCAAGGGGTCCCGACAGCGCTCCTTCAAGCCAAAAACATTCAGTACTTC. The encoded protein is CASSQGVPTALLQAKNIQYF.

This clonotype was counted only a few times. V usage is TRBV5-8 and J usage is TRBJ2-3, with a possible D match to TRBD2 (6 bases). V was trimmed by 0 bases and J by 2 bases, leaving 19 bases between them. The germline gives CDR1 SGHTS, CDR2 YDEGEE. The CDR3 totals 18 residues. CDR3 in amino acids: CASSLERFRRGDTDTQYF. The CDR3 nucleotides are TGTGCCAGCAGCTTGGAGCGTTTCAGGCGGGGAGACACAGATACGCAGTATTTT.

The rearrangement uses TRBV7-9 and TRBJ2-5, with D perhaps given as TRBD1 or TRBD2 (5 bases each). This CDR3 spans 14 amino acids. With 7 bases removed from V and 2 bases from J, the gap between germline ends came to 14 bases. Per germline, CDR1 SEHNR and CDR2 FQNEAQ (reference sequence). For the CDR3, the DNA is TGTGCCAGCACCCCACGGGGCAATCAAGAGACCCAGTACTTC. Protein product: CASTPRGNQETQYF.

This clonotype showed up just a few times. The V call is TRBV20-1, the J call TRBJ2-4; D call uncertain. Germline assignment: CDR1 DFQATT and CDR2 SNEGSKA (reference sequence). Trimming left V 2 bases short and J 1 base short, with 6 bases between. CDR3 length: 13 residues. CDR3 region: CSARRAAKNIQYF. DNA for the CDR3: TGCAGTGCTAGAAGAGCCGCCAAAAACATTCAGTACTTC.

The chain links TRBV11-2 to TRBJ2-2, with D possibly being TRBD1 (5 bases). Germline lookup yields CDR1 SGHAT and CDR2 FQNNGV. V dropped 5 bases and J dropped 5 bases, with 15 bases sitting between them. The CDR3 contains 15 residues. In nucleotides, the CDR3 is TGTGCCAGCAGCATGGACATTCCCCCGACCGGGGAGCTGTTTTTT. Translating it yields CASSMDIPPTGELFF.

This clonotype turned up a few times. The CDR3 loop reads CSVAGRTTLQTQYF. In DNA, the CDR3 is TGCAGCGTTGCGGGCAGGACTACCCTCCAGACCCAGTACTTC. This chain links TRBV29-1 with TRBJ2-5, with D possibly matching TRBD2 (6 bases). The CDR3 covers 14 residues. The V gene's germline CDR1 is SQVTM and CDR2 ANQGSEA. Trimming removed 4 bases from V and 6 bases from J, with 18 bases in between.

This clonotype was detected a few times. The V call is TRBV27, the J call TRBJ2-5; TRBD1 matches at 7 bases. CDR1 and CDR2 from the germline V gene are MNHEY and SMNVEV (reference sequence). The J segment lost 5 bases and the V segment lost 1 base, leaving 4 bases of the junction unmatched. The CDR3 runs 14 residues. The CDR3 DNA reads TGTGCCAGCAGTTTATTGATGGGACAGGAGACCCAGTACTTC. Its protein is CASSLLMGQETQYF.

The chain has TRBV5-1 and TRBJ1-4; D unresolved. The CDR3 totals 12 residues. V was pared by 0 bases and J by 11 bases, with 8 bases between. Germline V gives CDR1 SGHRS, CDR2 YFSETQ. This CDR3 is CASSLDLVKLFF. Here the CDR3 DNA reads TGCGCCAGCAGCTTGGATTTGGTGAAACTGTTTTTT.

The V and J genes are TRBV20-1 and TRBJ1-2; maybe TRBD1 (6 bases). CDR3 size: 12 residues. Trimming pared 4 bases from V and 7 bases from J, leaving 13 bases between. Per germline, CDR1 DFQATT and CDR2 SNEGSKA (reference sequence). This CDR3 reads CSATGGVGGYTF. The CDR3 DNA is TGCAGTGCTACCGGGGGCGTGGGTGGCTACACCTTC.

The chain is built from TRBV7-9 and TRBJ2-3; 9 positions match TRBD2. This CDR3 region has 15 residues. V dropped 2 bases and J dropped 3; count of bases not matched to a gene: 3. Looked up from germline, CDR1 is SEHNR and CDR2 is FQNEAQ (reference sequence). CDR3 in DNA: TGTGCCAGCAGCTTAATTAGCGGGAGTACAGATACGCAGTATTTT. It translates to CASSLISGSTDTQYF. Full variable domain (rest looked up from reference TRBV7-9 and TRBJ2-3): DTGVSQNPRHKITKRGQNVTFRCDPISEHNRLYWYRQTLGQGPEFLTYFQNEAQLEKSRLLSDRFSAERPKGSFSTLEIQRTEQGDSAMYLCASSLISGSTDTQYFGPGTRLTVL.

This chain links TRBV27 with TRBJ2-3; a weak D match, TRBD1 (7 bases). The CDR3 sequence is 16 residues long. V gave up 6 bases and J gave up 0 bases, with 16 bases separating them. CDR1 is MNHEY, CDR2 SMNVEV, per germline (reference sequence). This CDR3 is CASSTRQGGSTDTQYF. The CDR3 DNA follows: TGTGCCAGCAGCACTCGGCAGGGGGGTAGCACAGATACGCAGTATTTT.

The chain combines TRBV5-1 with TRBJ1-4, with D maybe TRBD1 (5 bases). Germline lookup yields CDR1 SGHRS and CDR2 YFSETQ. The CDR3 is 16 residues long. The ends were cut back, 7 bases at V and 7 bases at J, with 23 bases in the middle. CDR3 DNA sequence: TGCGCCAGCGATAAGGCCCCCGGGACTCGGATTGAAAAACTGTTTTTT. Residues: CASDKAPGTRIEKLFF. Based on the CDR3 plus reference TRBV5-1 and TRBJ1-4, the full variable domain is KAGVTQTPRYLIKTRGQQVTLSCSPISGHRSVSWYQQTPGQGLQFLFEYFSETQRNKGNFPGRFSGRQFSNSRSEMNVSTLELGDSALYLCASDKAPGTRIEKLFFGSGTQLSVL.

The chain has TRBV28 and TRBJ2-1, with TRBD2 as a possible D gene (5 bases). Trimming cost V 6 bases and J 9 bases, with 24 bases left between them. The CDR3 runs 16 residues. The germline V gene encodes CDR1 MDHEN and CDR2 SYDVKM. The DNA of the CDR3 is TGTGCCAGCAGCCCAAGGGCAGGATTGGACTGGAGTGAGCAGTTCTTC. Protein product: CASSPRAGLDWSEQFF.

The V gene is TRBV6-5, the J gene TRBJ2-7, with 9 bases matching TRBD2. The CDR3 has 16 residues. Germline trimming cut 5 bases from V and 7 bases from J; bases unmatched to any gene: 15. Germline CDR1 is MNHEY and CDR2 is SVGAGI. The CDR3 loop reads CASSNRLAVTYNEQYF. CDR3 nucleotides: TGTGCCAGCAGTAACCGACTAGCGGTTACCTACAATGAGCAGTACTTC.

The genes are TRBV7-2 and TRBJ2-1, with 12 bases matching TRBD2. Unmatched junction bases numbered 10, after V lost 5 bases and J lost 8 bases. CDR3 size: 16 residues. Germline loops: CDR1 SGHTA, CDR2 FQGNSA. In nucleotides, the CDR3 is TGTGCCAGCAGCCCGTTACTAGCGGGAGGCCCTCATGAGCAGTTCTTC. It translates to CASSPLLAGGPHEQFF. Complete variable domain (other parts from reference TRBV7-2 and TRBJ2-1): GAGVSQSPSNKVTEKGKDVELRCDPISGHTALYWYRQSLGQGLEFLIYFQGNSAPDKSGLPSDRFSAERTGGSVSTLTIQRTQQEDSAVYLCASSPLLAGGPHEQFFGPGTRLTVL.

The chain employs TRBV3-1 and TRBJ1-1, with D uncertain. The CDR3 extends over 12 amino acids. V dropped 0 bases and J dropped 9 bases, with 8 bases sitting between them. The germline V gene encodes CDR1 LGHDT and CDR2 YNNKEL (reference sequence). The CDR3 DNA reads as TGTGCCAGCAGCCAAGATCTAGTAAAAGCTTTCTTT. It yields the protein CASSQDLVKAFF. Together with reference TRBV3-1 and TRBJ1-1, the CDR3 gives the full variable domain: DTAVSQTPKYLVTQMGNDKSIKCEQNLGHDTMYWYKQDSKKFLKIMFSYNNKELIINETVPNRFSPKSPDKAHLNLHINSLELGDSAVYFCASSQDLVKAFFGQGTRLTVV.

Remarks on this clonotype: The germline gene is not matched at one end of the junction; a read error may be the cause. J is TRBJ2-2 and V is TRBV5-1; D perhaps matches TRBD2 (5 bases). CDR1 SGHRS and CDR2 YFSETQ come from the germline V gene. CDR3 length equals 14 residues. The CDR3 spells CASSLDVPPGELYF. CDR3 DNA: TGCGCCAGCAGCTTGGACGTGCCCCCCGGGGAGCTGTATTTT.

This clonotype has just a few counts. The J gene is TRBJ2-5, the V gene TRBV20-1, with 12 nucleotides matching TRBD2. With V trimmed by 3 bases and J by 5 bases, 4 bases remained unmatched. CDR3 size: 14 residues. The germline gives CDR1 DFQATT, CDR2 SNEGSKA (reference sequence). The CDR3 here is CSASSGTSGETQYF. For the CDR3, the DNA is TGCAGTGCTAGCTCCGGGACTAGCGGGGAGACCCAGTACTTC.